This T cell receptor beta chain was recorded in a study of regulatory and conventional T cells in RAG deficiency. Whole-study results and caveats: In Omenn syndrome, Treg and Tconv repertoires overlapped >85%. Omenn CD25-high CD127-low cells may be activated cells, not true Tregs.

With V trimmed by 6 bases and J by 1 base, 5 bases remained unmatched. CDR3 size: 14 residues. Germline CDR1 MNHEY, CDR2 SMNVEV (reference sequence). The count of this clone is one. What it binds is unknown. The table came from immunoSEQ multiplex PCR; TCRdb's copy has only in-frame clones and leaves some out. The table shows around 30,000 clones, with 75% to 90% occurring only once. The same sample was also used in a study of regulatory T cells. That study reports: The primer mix had 52 TRBV and 13 TRBJ primers. In patients, unique TRB V-J pairs were restricted and V/J usage skewed, especially in Tregs.

This TCR derives from a human donor in good health. The rearrangement joins TRBV27 to TRBJ1-1; 7 nucleotides match TRBD1. Sample: CD8+ T cells sorted from blood. CDR3 residues: CASRTTGRNTEAFF. DNA of the CDR3: TGTGCCAGCAGGACGACAGGGCGGAACACTGAAGCTTTCTTT.